The sequence of this TCR beta chain was determined in a study of blood T cell repertoires in COVID-19. Study details: Researchers got acute and convalescent COVID-19 samples from the United States, Italy and Spain. The cDNA or gDNA used as material had been derived from T cells, B-cell-depleted T cells, or PBMCs.

Per the authors' pipeline: From reference gene primer amplification, estimates of nucleated cell counts were derived. TCRdb's copy holds only in-frame clones and misses some; the assay was immunoSEQ multiplex PCR. V and J calls and clone size follow that table, whereas D and trimming were derived from the DNA. The data contain 150,000 to 200,000 clones, just over 85% of them singletons. The length of the CDR3 is 17 residues. V dropped 0 bases and J dropped 0; count of bases not matched to a gene: 9. Per germline, CDR1 GTSNPN and CDR2 SVGIG (reference sequence). The V gene is TRBV30, the J gene TRBJ2-3; the match to TRBD2 covers 7 bases. Sequenced input: peripheral blood. The receptor was isolated from a man in his sixties with acute or convalescent COVID-19. The CDR3 protein is CAWSVTRGGVSTDTQYF. Written as DNA, the CDR3 is TGTGCCTGGAGTGTAACCCGGGGAGGGGTTAGCACAGATACGCAGTATTTT.